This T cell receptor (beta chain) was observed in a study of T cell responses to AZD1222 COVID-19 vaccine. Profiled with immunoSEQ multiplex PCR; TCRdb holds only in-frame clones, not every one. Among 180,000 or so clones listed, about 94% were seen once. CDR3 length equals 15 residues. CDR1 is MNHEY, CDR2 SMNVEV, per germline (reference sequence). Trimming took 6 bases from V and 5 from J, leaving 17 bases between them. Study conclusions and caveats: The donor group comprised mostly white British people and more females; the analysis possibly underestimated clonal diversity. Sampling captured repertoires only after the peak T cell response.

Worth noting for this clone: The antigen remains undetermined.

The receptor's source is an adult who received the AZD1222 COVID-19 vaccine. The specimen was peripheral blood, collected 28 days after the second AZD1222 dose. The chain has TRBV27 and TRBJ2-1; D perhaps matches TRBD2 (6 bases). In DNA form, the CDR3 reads TGTGCCAGCAGAAAGGCGGGACCCCAAAACAATGAGCAGTTCTTC. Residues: CASRKAGPQNNEQFF.